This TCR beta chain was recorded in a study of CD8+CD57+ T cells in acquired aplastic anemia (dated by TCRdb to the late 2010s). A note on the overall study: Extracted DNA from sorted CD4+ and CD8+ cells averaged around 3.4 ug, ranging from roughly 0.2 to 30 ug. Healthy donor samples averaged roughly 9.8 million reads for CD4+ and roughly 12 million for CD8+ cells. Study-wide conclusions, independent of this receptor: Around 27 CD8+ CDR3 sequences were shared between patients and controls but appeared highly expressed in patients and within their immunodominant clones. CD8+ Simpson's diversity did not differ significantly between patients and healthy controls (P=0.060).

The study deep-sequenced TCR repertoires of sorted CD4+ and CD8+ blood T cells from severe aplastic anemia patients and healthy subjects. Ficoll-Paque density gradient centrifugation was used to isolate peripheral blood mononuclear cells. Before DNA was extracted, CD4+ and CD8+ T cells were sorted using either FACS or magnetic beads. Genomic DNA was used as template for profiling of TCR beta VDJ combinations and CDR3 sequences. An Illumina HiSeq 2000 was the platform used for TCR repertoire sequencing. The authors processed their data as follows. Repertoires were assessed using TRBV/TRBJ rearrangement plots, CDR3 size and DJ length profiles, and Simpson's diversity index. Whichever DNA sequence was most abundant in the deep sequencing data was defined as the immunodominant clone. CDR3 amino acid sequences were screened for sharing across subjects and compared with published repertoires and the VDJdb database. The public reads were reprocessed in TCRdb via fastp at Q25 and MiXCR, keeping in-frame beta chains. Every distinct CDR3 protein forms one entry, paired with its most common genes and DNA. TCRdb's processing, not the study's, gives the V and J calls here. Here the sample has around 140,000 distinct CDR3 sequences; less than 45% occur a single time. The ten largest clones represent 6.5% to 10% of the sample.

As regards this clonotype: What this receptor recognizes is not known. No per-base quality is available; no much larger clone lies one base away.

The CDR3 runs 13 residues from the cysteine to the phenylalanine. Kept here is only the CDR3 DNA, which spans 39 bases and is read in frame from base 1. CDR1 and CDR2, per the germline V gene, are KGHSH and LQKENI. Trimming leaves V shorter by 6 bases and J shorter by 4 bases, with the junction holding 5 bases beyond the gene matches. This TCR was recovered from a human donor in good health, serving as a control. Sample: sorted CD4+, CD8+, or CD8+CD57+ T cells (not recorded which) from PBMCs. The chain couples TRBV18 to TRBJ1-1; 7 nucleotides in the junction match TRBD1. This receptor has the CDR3 CASSTGSGTEAFF. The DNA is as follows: TGTGCCAGCTCGACAGGGTCGGGCACTGAAGCTTTCTTT.